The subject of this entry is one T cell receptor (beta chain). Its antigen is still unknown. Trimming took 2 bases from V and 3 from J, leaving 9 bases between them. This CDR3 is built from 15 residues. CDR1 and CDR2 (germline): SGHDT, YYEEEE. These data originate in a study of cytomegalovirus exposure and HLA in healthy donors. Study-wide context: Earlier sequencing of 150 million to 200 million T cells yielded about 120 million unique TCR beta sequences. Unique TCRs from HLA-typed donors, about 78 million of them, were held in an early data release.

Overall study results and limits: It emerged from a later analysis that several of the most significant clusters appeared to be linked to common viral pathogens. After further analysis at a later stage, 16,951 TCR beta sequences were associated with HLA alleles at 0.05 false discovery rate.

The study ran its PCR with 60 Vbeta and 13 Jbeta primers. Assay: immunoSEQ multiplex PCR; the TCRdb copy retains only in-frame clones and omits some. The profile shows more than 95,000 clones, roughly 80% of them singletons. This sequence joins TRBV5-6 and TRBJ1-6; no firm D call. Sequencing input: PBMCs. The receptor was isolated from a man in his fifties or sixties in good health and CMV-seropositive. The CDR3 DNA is TGTGCCAGCAGCTTCGGGTTTAACTATAATTCACCCCTCCACTTT. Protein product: CASSFGFNYNSPLHF.